Included here is one TCR beta chain sequence, with context. The data were taken from a study of blood T cell repertoires in COVID-19. Turning to the study itself: Acute and convalescent COVID-19 samples came from the United States, Italy and Spain. In each case, the material was cDNA or gDNA derived from T cells, B-cell-depleted T cells, or PBMCs.

Source study methods: From reference gene primer amplification, estimates of nucleated cell counts were derived. TCRdb's table, derived via immunoSEQ multiplex PCR, lists solely in-frame clones and lacks some. Clone size and the V and J calls come from that table; the DNA yielded D and trimming. The sample includes some 19,000 clones, 82% of them seen just once. CDR1 and CDR2 from the germline V gene are SGDLS and YYNGEE. V was clipped by 3 bases and J by 5 bases; unmatched bases: 4. This CDR3 is built from 13 residues. This sequence originates from a human donor in a cohort sampled during active COVID-19. The V call is TRBV9, the J call TRBJ2-7, with 8 bases aligning to TRBD1. The sequenced material came from peripheral blood. The CDR3 sequence: CASSAGTGDEQYF. DNA for the CDR3: TGTGCCAGCAGCGCCGGGACAGGTGACGAGCAGTACTTC. The full variable domain, its missing parts supplied by reference TRBV9 and TRBJ2-7, is DSGVTQTPKHLITATGQRVTLRCSPRSGDLSVYWYQQSLDQGLQFLIQYYNGEERAKGNILERFSAQQFPDLHSELNLSSLELGDSALYFCASSAGTGDEQYFGPGTRLTVT.